This T cell receptor (beta chain) was retrieved from a study of blood T cell repertoires in COVID-19. Data came from immunoSEQ multiplex PCR; TCRdb stores just in-frame clones and leaves some out. The sample gives roughly 230,000 clones, about 83% of which show up once; about 7.4% is in the top ten. The receptor's source is a woman between 45 and 60 years old with acute or convalescent COVID-19. The specimen was peripheral blood.

The CDR3 here is CASSLAGASGAGETQYF. The CDR3 DNA is TGCGCCAGCAGCTTGGCCGGGGCTAGCGGGGCGGGTGAGACCCAGTACTTC. This chain connects TRBV5-1 to TRBJ2-5; TRBD2 agrees at 9 bases. With 0 bases clipped from V and 5 bases from J, the junction kept 11 bases outside the gene matches. CDR1 SGHRS and CDR2 YFSETQ come from the germline V gene. The CDR3 covers 17 residues.